The 24 T cell receptor beta chains in this list originate from one sample, sequenced in a study of metastatic and nonmetastatic thyroid tumors. No patient received treatment before thyroid surgery. Via MiXCR, TCRdb re-called the PCR reads. Found here are tens of thousands of clones, about 12% of them singletons; the top ten hold around 8.8%. The sample taken for sequencing was tumor tissue. The receptor set was obtained from a female donor with papillary thyroid cancer or a benign thyroid nodule (not recorded which). Some clones in this sample may be carry-over from other donors' samples.

This clone occurred many times. The chain combines TRBV11-2 with TRBJ1-2; 7 bases map to TRBD1. V lost 1 base, J lost 6 bases, and 8 bases stayed unmatched. The CDR3 is 15 residues long. CDR1 is SGHAT, CDR2 FQNNGV, per germline. The CDR3 here is CASSLASRGRHGYTF. DNA of the CDR3: TGTGCCAGCAGCTTAGCTAGTAGGGGGCGACATGGCTACACCTTC.

This clone has just a few counts. The genes are TRBV5-1 and TRBJ2-2, with 7 nucleotides matching TRBD2. The J segment lost 8 bases and the V segment lost 2 bases, leaving 15 bases of the junction unmatched. The CDR3 runs to 17 residues. Germline V lookup: CDR1 SGHRS, CDR2 YFSETQ. The CDR3 loop is CASSFYAGAGVMGELFF. As DNA, the CDR3 is TGCGCCAGCAGCTTTTATGCCGGGGCGGGAGTTATGGGGGAGCTGTTTTTT. Drawing the rest from reference TRBV5-1 and TRBJ2-2, the complete variable domain is KAGVTQTPRYLIKTRGQQVTLSCSPISGHRSVSWYQQTPGQGLQFLFEYFSETQRNKGNFPGRFSGRQFSNSRSEMNVSTLELGDSALYLCASSFYAGAGVMGELFFGEGSRLTVL.

This clone was observed at least ten times. The genes are TRBV19 and TRBJ1-3; D possibly corresponds to TRBD1 (5 bases). CDR3 length equals 15 residues. Germline values: CDR1 LNHDA, CDR2 SQIVND (reference sequence). Trimming removed 5 bases from V and 3 bases from J, with 14 bases in between. For the CDR3, the DNA is TGTGCCAGTAGTCTGGGCCGGGACGGTGGAAACACCATATATTTT. It translates to CASSLGRDGGNTIYF.

This clone was observed at least ten times. V is TRBV20-1 and J is TRBJ2-3, with 7 bases fitting TRBD1. Trimming cost V 3 bases and J 4 bases; bases outside gene matches: 7. Germline-derived CDR1 and CDR2 are DFQATT and SNEGSKA (reference sequence). The CDR3 runs to 14 residues. CDR3 bases: TGCAGTGCTAGGTTGCCAGGGGGTCCAGATACGCAGTATTTT. Its protein product is CSARLPGGPDTQYF.

This clone was recorded many times. V is TRBV19 and J is TRBJ1-3; weak D call: TRBD1 (5 bases). CDR3 length: 13 amino acids. The V gene lost 3 bases and the J gene lost 2 bases, with 5 bases spanning the gap. From germline, CDR1 is LNHDA and CDR2 SQIVND (reference sequence). CDR3 loop: CASSMGAGNTIYF. The CDR3 DNA sequence: TGTGCCAGTAGTATGGGGGCTGGAAACACCATATATTTT.

This clone was observed a few times. A much larger clone differs from this one at a single base, so this may be a read error. V is TRBV15 and J is TRBJ2-5; the D gene is possibly TRBD1 (5 bases). Germline V CDR1 and CDR2: LNHNV, YYDKDF (reference sequence). The V end was cut by 6 bases, the J end by 8 bases, with 13 bases between. This CDR3 has 12 amino acids. The CDR3 here is CATSEGADTQYF. The CDR3 DNA follows: TGTGCCACCAGTGAAGGGGCAGATACCCAGTACTTC.

This clone was counted ten times or more. The CDR3 reads CAIQMQENTEAFF. The CDR3 DNA reads TGTGCCATACAAATGCAGGAGAACACTGAAGCTTTCTTT. The rearrangement joins TRBV6-1 to TRBJ1-1, with D unclear. Germline V gene data show CDR1 as MNHNS and CDR2 as SASEGT. This CDR3 is built from 13 residues. The ends were cut back, 10 bases at V and 1 base at J, with 13 bases in the middle.

This clone appeared many times. The chain recombines TRBV6-1 with TRBJ1-6; 11 bases line up with TRBD1. Germline CDR1 MNHNS, CDR2 SASEGT. The ends lost 6 bases at V and 7 bases at J; junction bases unmatched: 11. This CDR3 spans 17 amino acids. As DNA, the CDR3 is TGTGCCAGCAGATATCTCAGGACAGGGGGCTCAAATTCACCCCTCCACTTT. Its protein is CASRYLRTGGSNSPLHF.

The V gene is TRBV6-1, the J gene TRBJ2-2, with D possibly being TRBD1 (6 bases). The CDR3 has 17 amino acids. CDR1 is MNHNS, CDR2 SASEGT, per germline. V was trimmed by 8 bases and J by 2 bases, leaving 21 bases between them. The CDR3 loop is CASARVLGALNTGELFF. CDR3 nucleotides: TGTGCCAGCGCCCGGGTATTGGGGGCCCTTAACACCGGGGAGCTGTTTTTT.

This clone was counted between two and nine times. Given a much more abundant clone one base away, this may be a read error. The V call is TRBV4-1, the J call TRBJ1-1; 7 nucleotides match TRBD1. The length of the CDR3 is 13 residues. V shed 0 bases, J shed 12 bases, and the junction held 7 bases outside the gene matches. CDR1 MGHRA and CDR2 YSYEKL come from the germline V gene. The CDR3 spells CASSQDRGTGSFF. The CDR3 DNA is TGCGCCAGCAGCCAAGACAGGGGGACTGGATCTTTCTTT.

This clone was counted ten times or more. V is TRBV6-1 and J is TRBJ2-5; 7 nucleotides line up with TRBD2. Germline V gives CDR1 MNHNS, CDR2 SASEGT. J lost 3 bases, V lost 6 bases, and 7 bases had no gene match. The CDR3 extends over 14 amino acids. The CDR3 DNA reads TGTGCCAGCAGCACTTGGGGAGGGAAAGAGACCCAGTACTTC. Amino acid sequence: CASSTWGGKETQYF.

This clone was seen many times. The rearrangement joins TRBV5-6 to TRBJ1-5, with a weak D call TRBD1 (5 bases). The CDR3 is 15 amino acids. V lost 4 bases and J lost 7, with 18 bases in between. Looked up from germline, CDR1 is SGHDT and CDR2 is YYEEEE. DNA for the CDR3: TGTGCCAGCAGCGCAAGCGGCCTGAAGGGGCAGCCCCAGCATTTT. Translated: CASSASGLKGQPQHF.

This clone is labeled as medium-sized. V usage is TRBV28 and J usage is TRBJ2-3; TRBD2 agrees at 10 bases. The V gene's germline CDR1 is MDHEN and CDR2 SYDVKM. V was clipped by 5 bases and J by 6 bases; unmatched bases: 8. This CDR3 comprises 15 residues. The CDR3 DNA reads as TGTGCCAGCAGTCAAACTAGCGGGATATCGGATACGCAGTATTTT. Protein: CASSQTSGISDTQYF.

This clone showed up just a few times. This is likely a read error, given that the CDR3 carries no conserved phenylalanine or tryptophan at its end. Because the CDR3's place on the DNA is in doubt, the DNA is left out and the CDR3 is given as listed by TCRdb. The V and J genes are TRBV4-1 and TRBJ2-5; the table's D gene call, TRBD2, was not cross checked with the DNA. The CDR3 length is 12 residues, termini included. Looked up from germline, CDR1 is MGHRA and CDR2 is YSYEKL. The CDR3 sequence: CASSHEMGSGGC.

This clone was seen at least ten times. The CDR3 sequence is CASSGTGRHEQYF. The CDR3 DNA is TGTGCCAGCAGCGGGACAGGGAGGCACGAGCAGTACTTC. The chain carries TRBV2 and TRBJ2-7; TRBD1 matches at 9 bases. In germline, CDR1 is SNHLY, CDR2 FYNNEI. This CDR3 has 13 residues. The V gene end was trimmed by 6 bases and the J gene end by 5 bases; junction bases not matched to a gene: 5.

This clone showed up just a few times. This may come from a read error, since a much larger clone is one base off. The chain links TRBV27 to TRBJ1-5; 8 nucleotides agree with TRBD1. The CDR3 length is 17 residues. Germline V CDR1 and CDR2: MNHEY, SMNVEV (reference sequence). V lost 5 bases and J lost 5; bases outside the gene matches: 14. DNA for the CDR3: TGTGCCAGCAGTCCCAGGGACAGGTGTATTTGGCATCAGCCCCAGCATTTT. Its translation: CASSPRDRCIWHQPQHF.

This clone was seen repeatedly, ten times or more. This chain connects TRBV24-1 to TRBJ1-6; D is possibly TRBD1 (5 bases). The V and J ends lost 5 bases and 10 bases respectively, with 11 bases between them. This CDR3 is 13 amino acids long. Germline CDR1 reads KGHDR; CDR2 reads SFDVKD. The CDR3 coding sequence is TGTGCCACCAGTGCGGGGGTACAGTCACCCCTCCACTTT. It specifies CATSAGVQSPLHF.

This clone was seen many times. V and J are TRBV12-3 or TRBV12-4 and TRBJ1-1; D not certain. The CDR3 totals 12 residues. The V end lost 1 base, the J end lost 11 bases, and 11 bases lay between the germline ends. The CDR3, as DNA: TGTGCCAGCAGTTTAGAAGCGGGTCGGGCTTTCTTT. Amino acid sequence: CASSLEAGRAFF.

As concerns this clone: A much larger clone lies a single base off, so this may be a read error. This chain uses TRBV20-1 with TRBJ2-1, with TRBD2 matching 9 bases. CDR1 is DFQATT, CDR2 SNEGSKA, per germline (reference sequence). Trimming at V came to 1 base and at J to 6 bases, leaving 7 bases not matched to a gene. The CDR3 contains 15 residues. The CDR3 sequence: CSARGGLAGFNEQFF. In DNA form, the CDR3 reads TGCAGTGCTAGAGGAGGCCTAGCGGGATTCAATGAGCAGTTCTTC.

There are many counts of this clone. This chain links TRBV11-3 with TRBJ2-1; 15 bases map to TRBD2. The germline V gene has CDR1 SGHNT and CDR2 YENEEA. The CDR3 is made up of 18 amino acids. After removal of 1 base from V and 5 bases from J, the junction contained 6 bases not matched to a gene. The CDR3 region is CASSLGTSGRAFHNEQFF. CDR3 sequence (DNA): TGTGCCAGCAGCTTAGGGACTAGCGGGAGGGCCTTCCACAATGAGCAGTTCTTC.

Concerning this clone itself: The same CDR3 also results from other DNA sequences found in this sample. The chain has TRBV11-1 and TRBJ2-2, with 12 bases aligning to TRBD2. Per germline, CDR1 SGHAT and CDR2 FQDESV (reference sequence). Trimming took 6 bases from V and 4 from J; bases not matched to a gene: 6. CDR3 length: 16 residues. The CDR3 region is CASRPPGLAGTGELFF. As DNA, the CDR3 is TGTGCCAGCAGACCTCCGGGACTAGCGGGCACCGGGGAGCTGTTTTTT.

In its sample, this clone was seen many times. This rearrangement joins TRBV2 to TRBJ1-6; 12 bases agree with TRBD1. This CDR3 is 14 amino acids long. In germline, CDR1 is SNHLY, CDR2 FYNNEI. Trimming at V came to 5 bases and at J to 9 bases, leaving 2 bases not matched to a gene. CDR3 sequence reads: CASSTGQGASPLHF. CDR3 DNA: TGTGCCAGCAGTACGGGACAGGGGGCTTCACCCCTCCACTTT.

This clone was found many times. This sequence joins TRBV24-1 and TRBJ1-5; D gene ambiguous. This CDR3 has 12 residues. Germline V lookup: CDR1 KGHDR, CDR2 SFDVKD. Trimming took 1 base from V and 6 from J, leaving 3 bases between them. This CDR3 is CATSDFGQPQHF. The CDR3 DNA reads as TGTGCCACCAGTGATTTCGGTCAGCCCCAGCATTTT.

This clone was seen a handful of times. The V and J genes are TRBV6-1 and TRBJ1-1; tentative D call: TRBD1 (6 bases). Trimming pared 1 base from V and 2 bases from J, leaving 17 bases between. The CDR3 is 17 amino acids. Germline V gives CDR1 MNHNS, CDR2 SASEGT. The CDR3 is CASSEGAGVYINTEAFF. CDR3 bases: TGTGCCAGCAGTGAAGGGGCAGGGGTATACATTAACACTGAAGCTTTCTTT.